These T cell receptor beta chains were read from a single sample in a study of cytomegalovirus exposure and HLA in healthy donors. The method was immunoSEQ multiplex PCR; TCRdb's version includes in-frame clones alone and lacks a portion of them. This sample has around 70,000 clones; nearly 80% occur once, and the top ten carry roughly 8.9%. Sequenced sample: PBMCs. The receptors here all came from a middle-aged woman in good health and CMV-seropositive. Each CDR3 is given with its conserved first and last residue. D genes are given only for firm matches. Clone size is shown for a subset of rows, as once, few, many or a class of expanded clone.

TRBV4-1,TRBJ2-2,NA,NA,CASSQDSNTGELFF,TGCGCCAGCAGCCAAGACAGTAACACCGGGGAGCTGTTTTTT
TRBV9,TRBJ1-2,NA,NA,CASSVEQDYVGYTF,TGTGCCAGCAGCGTAGAACAGGACTATGTAGGCTACACCTTC
TRBV6-5,TRBJ1-2,TRBD1,NA,CASTGQGTYGYTF,TGTGCCAGCACCGGACAGGGGACCTATGGCTACACCTTC
TRBV6-5,TRBJ2-6,NA,NA,CASSYSSGANVLTF,TGTGCCAGCAGTTACTCCTCGGGGGCCAACGTCCTGACTTTC
TRBV18,TRBJ2-1,TRBD2,few,CASSPFERGDNEQFF,TGTGCCAGCTCACCGTTCGAGCGGGGGGACAATGAGCAGTTCTTC
TRBV6-5,TRBJ2-7,NA,few,CASRPPGHTYEQYF,TGTGCCAGCAGACCCCCGGGACACACCTACGAGCAGTACTTC
TRBV2,TRBJ2-5,TRBD1,NA,CASSRDRGDRGETQYF,TGTGCCAGCAGCCGGGACAGGGGAGATCGGGGAGAGACCCAGTACTTC
TRBV4-2,TRBJ1-1,NA,few,CASSHGEVEGSDTEAFF,TGTGCCAGCAGCCACGGAGAGGTAGAGGGTTCGGACACTGAAGCTTTCTTT
TRBV9,TRBJ2-1,NA,few,CASSSLYNEQFF,TGTGCCAGCAGCTCACTTTACAATGAGCAGTTCTTC
TRBV9,TRBJ2-1,TRBD2,few,CASSVSASGTILHEQFF,TGTGCCAGCAGCGTCTCCGCTAGCGGGACGATACTCCATGAGCAGTTCTTC
TRBV6-1,TRBJ1-1,NA,NA,CASSEGELLDTEAFF,TGTGCCAGCAGTGAAGGAGAACTACTCGACACTGAAGCTTTCTTT
TRBV5-6,TRBJ2-7,NA,NA,CASSLNLRAEQYF,TGTGCCAGCAGCTTGAACTTGAGGGCTGAGCAGTACTTC
TRBV7-2,TRBJ2-1,TRBD2,NA,CASSLVLAGGSYNEQFF,TGTGCCAGCAGCTTAGTTCTGGCGGGGGGGTCCTACAATGAGCAGTTCTTC
TRBV30,TRBJ2-5,NA,NA,CAWNRVSRGTQYF,TGTGCCTGGAATAGAGTCAGCCGGGGGACCCAGTACTTC
TRBV28,TRBJ2-3,TRBD1,NA,CASSLLWTGTGAQYF,TGTGCCAGCAGTTTACTTTGGACAGGGACGGGGGCGCAGTATTTT
TRBV2,TRBJ2-2,TRBD1,NA,CASRKGQGASGELFF,TGTGCCAGCAGGAAAGGACAGGGGGCGTCCGGGGAGCTGTTTTTT
TRBV30,TRBJ2-7,NA,few,CAWSVGISYEQYF,TGTGCCTGGAGTGTGGGCATTTCCTACGAGCAGTACTTC
TRBV13,TRBJ1-6,NA,once,CASSLSSRNSPLHF,TGTGCCAGCAGCTTGTCTAGTCGGAATTCACCCCTCCACTTT
TRBV14,TRBJ2-7,NA,few,CASSNLLQGSEQYF,TGTGCCAGCAGCAATCTCTTACAGGGCTCAGAGCAGTACTTC
TRBV30,TRBJ2-7,NA,NA,CAWTKTELHEQYF,TGTGCCTGGACTAAGACGGAGCTGCACGAGCAGTACTTC
TRBV7-7,TRBJ2-3,NA,NA,CASSADTGDTQYF,TGTGCCAGCTCGGCAGATACAGGAGATACGCAGTATTTT
TRBV29-1,TRBJ2-7,TRBD1,few,CSVVGQGYEQYF,TGCAGCGTTGTGGGACAGGGGTACGAGCAGTACTTC
TRBV7-2,TRBJ2-1,NA,NA,CASSVDRKQFF,TGTGCCAGCAGCGTCGACAGGAAACAGTTCTTC
TRBV27,TRBJ1-6,TRBD1,NA,CASSLQEIGTGFNSPLHF,TGTGCCAGCAGTTTACAAGAAATCGGGACAGGGTTTAATTCACCCCTCCACTTT
TRBV23-1,TRBJ1-1,TRBD1,NA,CASSHAGGFGNTEAFF,TGCGCCAGCAGTCATGCAGGGGGATTTGGGAACACTGAAGCTTTCTTT
TRBV7-3,TRBJ2-5,TRBD2,NA,CASSLNGLAETQYF,TGTGCCAGCAGCTTAAACGGACTAGCGGAGACCCAGTACTTC
TRBV6-5,TRBJ2-1,NA,NA,CASSVTRRGEQFF,TGTGCCAGCAGTGTAACTAGAAGAGGTGAGCAGTTCTTC
TRBV9,TRBJ1-1,TRBD1,NA,CASSIRTGNTEAFF,TGTGCCAGCAGCATAAGGACAGGGAACACTGAAGCTTTCTTT
TRBV5-8,TRBJ1-3,NA,NA,CASSLRDSGNTIYF,TGTGCCAGCAGCTTGAGAGATTCTGGAAACACCATATATTTT
TRBV7-2,TRBJ1-6,TRBD1,NA,CASSPGQGGNSPLHF,TGTGCCAGCAGCCCCGGACAGGGAGGCAATTCACCCCTCCACTTT
TRBV11-2,TRBJ2-5,NA,NA,CASSLEWRRGTQYF,TGTGCCAGCAGCTTAGAATGGCGGCGAGGGACCCAGTACTTC
TRBV19,TRBJ2-1,NA,NA,CASRDIWNEQFF,TGTGCCAGTAGGGACATATGGAATGAGCAGTTCTTC
TRBV5-6,TRBJ2-3,TRBD2,NA,CASSLVVGRVGDTQYF,TGTGCCAGCAGCTTGGTAGTGGGGAGGGTTGGAGATACGCAGTATTTT
TRBV5-5,TRBJ1-1,NA,NA,CASSSTVNTEAFF,TGTGCCAGCAGTTCTACGGTGAACACTGAAGCTTTCTTT
TRBV19,TRBJ2-5,TRBD2,NA,CASSKLLGAGEETQYF,TGTGCCAGTAGTAAGTTGTTAGGAGCGGGGGAAGAGACCCAGTACTTC
TRBV6-5,TRBJ1-2,NA,once,CASSSRARAGGYTF,TGTGCCAGCAGTTCCCGGGCCCGGGCGGGGGGCTACACCTTC
TRBV6-1,TRBJ1-1,TRBD1,few,CASSRDRASEAFF,TGTGCCAGCAGCCGGGACAGGGCGTCTGAAGCTTTCTTT
TRBV14,TRBJ1-6,NA,NA,CASSQTRIGRSAPLHF,TGTGCCAGCAGCCAGACGAGGATAGGGAGGAGCGCACCCCTCCACTTT
TRBV4-3,TRBJ1-2,NA,few,CASSQDRGGYTF,TGCGCCAGCAGCCAAGACAGGGGTGGCTACACCTTC
TRBV7-6,TRBJ1-2,NA,few,CASSFEQAGVYGYTF,TGTGCCAGCAGCTTCGAACAGGCGGGAGTCTATGGCTACACCTTC
TRBV18,TRBJ2-5,TRBD1,NA,CASSPTGVQETQYF,TGTGCCAGCTCACCGACAGGGGTACAAGAGACCCAGTACTTC
TRBV30,TRBJ1-6,TRBD1,NA,CAWGGTANSPLHF,TGTGCCTGGGGAGGGACAGCAAATTCACCCCTCCACTTT
TRBV5-1,TRBJ2-1,NA,NA,CASSTPVGNEQFF,TGCGCCAGCAGCACACCGGTCGGGAATGAGCAGTTCTTC
TRBV28,TRBJ1-5,NA,NA,CASRGRSNQPQHF,TGTGCCAGCAGGGGCCGGAGCAATCAGCCCCAGCATTTT
TRBV7-9,TRBJ2-5,NA,NA,CSSSLEAETQYF,TGTTCCAGCAGCTTGGAGGCGGAGACCCAGTACTTC
TRBV5-1,TRBJ1-3,NA,NA,CASSLDRDEGNTIYF,TGCGCCAGCAGCTTGGACAGGGATGAAGGAAACACCATATATTTT
TRBV15,TRBJ2-1,TRBD1,NA,CATSIDRGVNEQFF,TGTGCCACCAGCATTGACAGGGGGGTAAATGAGCAGTTCTTC
TRBV5-4,TRBJ2-7,TRBD1,NA,CASSYGGDRVYEQYF,TGTGCCAGCAGCTATGGTGGGGACAGGGTCTACGAGCAGTACTTC
TRBV28,TRBJ1-4,NA,few,CASSLGELRSEKLFF,TGTGCCAGCAGTTTAGGGGAGCTCAGAAGTGAAAAACTGTTTTTT